This TCR beta chain comes out of a study of a mutant IDH1 vaccine in newly diagnosed glioma. Findings of the study overall: The study observed vaccine-induced immune responses in 90% to 95% of patients. Pseudoprogression looked unconnected to shifts in top peripheral T cell clonotypes.

Unmatched junction bases numbered 13, after V lost 6 bases and J lost 6 bases. Germline values: CDR1 SQVTM, CDR2 ANQGSEA. The CDR3 runs to 14 residues. Sequencing used immunoSEQ multiplex PCR; TCRdb keeps in-frame clones, though not all of them. Of approximately 66,000 clones listed, 84% are singletons. The time point was: week 23, last vaccination. Each dose of the vaccine consisted of 300 ug of mutant IDH1 20-mer peptide, with topical imiquimod. Each of the donors came in with new WHO grade 3 or 4 astrocytomas that were IDH1-mutant and ATRX-lost. Notes on this clone: The antigen remains unidentified.

J is TRBJ2-7 and V is TRBV29-1, with 8 nucleotides matching TRBD2. The clonotype was recovered from a man between 18 and 29 years old with glioma. Specimen: PBMCs, collected from a glioma patient whose treatment included an IDH1 peptide vaccine. For the CDR3, the DNA is TGCAGCGTCGGTACCGGGACTAGATCGTCCGAGCAGTACTTC. Amino acids: CSVGTGTRSSEQYF.